These T cell receptor beta chains were read from a single sample in a study of cytomegalovirus exposure and HLA in healthy donors. Libraries were prepared by immunoSEQ multiplex PCR; TCRdb keeps only in-frame clonotypes and omits some of them. There are approximately 170,000 clones in the sample; just over 75% occur only once, and 1.5% to 1.8% lies in the top ten. The sequenced sample consisted of PBMCs. These receptor sequences come from a middle-aged man in good health and CMV-seronegative. Each CDR3 is given with its conserved first and last residue. A D gene is named only where the DNA matches it firmly. Size tells how often a clone was seen (once, few, many) or the class of an expanded clone, and some rows leave it out.

j_call v_call d_call clone_size cdr3_nt cdr3_aa
TRBJ2-7 TRBV28 TRBD1 NA TGTGCCAGCATCCTGGGACAGGGGATTGCCTACGAGCAGTACTTC CASILGQGIAYEQYF
TRBJ2-3 TRBV11-2 TRBD2 NA TGTGCCAGCAGCTTAGTAACGGGAGGGGAAACAGATACGCAGTATTTT CASSLVTGGETDTQYF
TRBJ2-7 TRBV27 TRBD1 NA TGTGCCAGCAGCCTTACAGGGGCCACCTACGAGCAGTACTTC CASSLTGATYEQYF
TRBJ2-3 TRBV6-1 NA few TGTGCCAGCAGTGAATTAACGGGCTGGCCATCCGAGGGGTATTTT CASSELTGWPSEGYF
TRBJ2-7 TRBV27 TRBD1 NA TGTGCCAGCAGTTTCGACCGGACAGGGGACTACGAGCAGTACTTC CASSFDRTGDYEQYF
TRBJ1-5 TRBV27 NA few TGTGCCAGCAGTTTGCGAGGTAGGGGTGGATATCAGCCCCAGCATTTT CASSLRGRGGYQPQHF
TRBJ2-7 TRBV5-1 TRBD2 NA TGCGCCAGCAGCTCGGGGGGTAGCGGCTACGAGCAGTACTTC CASSSGGSGYEQYF
TRBJ1-1 TRBV27 NA NA TGTGCCAGCAGTTTGGACATACGGAACACTGAAGCTTTCTTT CASSLDIRNTEAFF
TRBJ1-4 TRBV7-2 NA once TGTGCCAGCAGTCTGAACCAGGGAGGGTTGAAACTGTTTTTT CASSLNQGGLKLFF
TRBJ2-7 TRBV20-1 NA NA TGCAGTGCTAGCCTATCGGACGAGCAGTACTTC CSASLSDEQYF
TRBJ2-1 TRBV25-1 TRBD2 NA TGTGCCAGCAGTGGGATAGCGGGAGGGCCGGGGGAGCAGTTCTTC CASSGIAGGPGEQFF
TRBJ1-5 TRBV5-8 TRBD1 NA TGTGCCAGCAGCGCAGGGGGATCGTACAATCAGCCCCAGCATTTT CASSAGGSYNQPQHF
TRBJ1-1 TRBV7-3 TRBD1 NA TGTGCCAGCAGCCGACAGGGGGGTACCACTGAAGCTTTCTTT CASSRQGGTTEAFF
TRBJ2-3 TRBV11-2 NA NA TGTGCCAGCAGCCCGAGGGGGTGGGGGCAGGGTACAGATACGCAGTATTTT CASSPRGWGQGTDTQYF
TRBJ2-3 TRBV7-3 NA few TGTGCCAGCAGCTTATACGGGTCAGATACGCAGTATTTT CASSLYGSDTQYF
TRBJ1-2 TRBV6-5 TRBD1 few TGTGCCAGCAGCAACCAAAATTACAGGGGGCAAGGCTACACCTTC CASSNQNYRGQGYTF
TRBJ1-1 TRBV5-1 NA NA TGCGCCAGCGGGCCTTCAGGTGGGGGGGACACTGAAGCTTTCTTT CASGPSGGGDTEAFF
TRBJ2-5 TRBV5-1 NA NA TGCGCCAGCAGCTTTCAGGGGTTAGAGACCCAGTACTTC CASSFQGLETQYF
TRBJ1-1 TRBV11-2 NA NA TGTGCCAGCACCAGGGAGGCTTCGAACACTGAAGCTTTCTTT CASTREASNTEAFF
TRBJ2-5 TRBV7-8 TRBD1 few TGTGCCAGCAGCTTAGACAGGGGAGAGACCCAGTACTTC CASSLDRGETQYF
TRBJ2-2 TRBV7-6 TRBD2 NA TGTGCCAGCAGCTCCCGACTAGCGGGAGGACGGACCGGGGAGCTGTTTTTT CASSSRLAGGRTGELFF
TRBJ2-1 TRBV18 TRBD2 NA TGTGCCAGCTCCCCAAGGACTAGCGGGAGTTTCAATGAGCAGTTCTTC CASSPRTSGSFNEQFF
TRBJ1-5 TRBV28 TRBD1 NA TGTGCCAGCAGTTTCCCTGGACAGGGGGCGCATCAGCCCCAGCATTTT CASSFPGQGAHQPQHF
TRBJ1-1 TRBV5-1 NA NA TGCGCCAGCAGCTTGGACGGGGGAGACTCTGAAGCTTTCTTT CASSLDGGDSEAFF
TRBJ1-5 TRBV2 NA NA TGTGCCAGCAGTGACTGGACTGAATTCAATCAGCCCCAGCATTTT CASSDWTEFNQPQHF
TRBJ1-3 TRBV5-8 NA NA TGTGCCAGCAGCCCAGGTCCCTCTGGAAACACCATATATTTT CASSPGPSGNTIYF
TRBJ2-1 TRBV28 TRBD1 NA TGTGCCAGCCGGGGGACAGGGACGGTCGATGAGCAGTTCTTC CASRGTGTVDEQFF
TRBJ1-6 TRBV2 TRBD1 once TGTGCCAGCAAGGACAGGGATGGAATGGCTAATTCACCCCTCCACTTT CASKDRDGMANSPLHF
TRBJ2-2 TRBV5-4 TRBD1 NA TGTGCCAGCAGCTGGGGGGGGACAGGGTTCGCCGGGGAGCTGTTTTTT CASSWGGTGFAGELFF
TRBJ2-1 TRBV2 NA NA TGTGCCAGCAGGGAGGGGACAGCCGGAAGGAATGAGCAGTTCTTC CASREGTAGRNEQFF
TRBJ2-3 TRBV30 NA NA TGTGCCTGGAGCGTAGGCACAGATACGCAGTATTTT CAWSVGTDTQYF
TRBJ2-3 TRBV7-9 TRBD2 NA TGTGCCAGCAGCTACCAAAGGACTAGCCCCGCAGATACGCAGTATTTT CASSYQRTSPADTQYF
TRBJ2-3 TRBV19 NA NA TGTGCCAGTAGTATAGGGCAGGGGACGGATACGCAGTATTTT CASSIGQGTDTQYF
TRBJ2-1 TRBV9 TRBD2 NA TGTGCCAGCAGCGTAGAGAGGGGACTAGCGATCATTTACAATGAGCAGTTCTTC CASSVERGLAIIYNEQFF
TRBJ2-5 TRBV15 NA NA TGTGCCACCAGCAGTGGCGGAGCCGGGGAGACCCAGTACTTC CATSSGGAGETQYF
TRBJ1-4 TRBV5-1 TRBD1 NA TGCGCCAGCAGCTTGGCGGGACAGAGTAATGAAAAACTGTTTTTT CASSLAGQSNEKLFF
TRBJ2-3 TRBV9 TRBD2 NA TGTGCCAGCAGCGCACTAGCGTCAGATACGCAGTATTTT CASSALASDTQYF
TRBJ2-1 TRBV9 NA NA TGTGCCAGCAGCGGGAGGGAAGAACCCTCCTACAATGAGCAGTTCTTC CASSGREEPSYNEQFF
TRBJ1-2 TRBV7-9 TRBD1 NA TGTGCCAGCAGCTTGGGGGGACAGGGCGTATTCTATGGCTACACCTTC CASSLGGQGVFYGYTF
TRBJ1-6 TRBV21-1 NA NA TGTGCCAGCAGCAGGTCCAGGAGGGCGTATTCACCCCTCCACTTT CASSRSRRAYSPLHF
TRBJ2-5 TRBV18 NA NA TGTGCCAGCTCCCTCGAAGGGGCGGGGGAGACCCAGTACTTC CASSLEGAGETQYF
TRBJ2-1 TRBV7-8 NA NA TGTGCCAGCAGCTTAGTACTAGTAAGTTACAATGAGCAGTTCTTC CASSLVLVSYNEQFF
TRBJ2-6 TRBV11-2 TRBD1 NA TGTGCCGACAGGGTAGGAGGGGCCAACGTCCTGACTTTC CADRVGGANVLTF
TRBJ2-7 TRBV28 TRBD1 NA TGTGCCAGCAGTTGGGGACAGGGGGGGTACGAGCAGTACTTC CASSWGQGGYEQYF
TRBJ2-1 TRBV13 TRBD2 NA TGTGCCAGCAGCTTTAGCGGGAGGTTGTTCTTC CASSFSGRLFF
TRBJ1-2 TRBV6-1 NA NA TGTGCCAGCAGTGCCGGGAACTATGGCTACACCTTC CASSAGNYGYTF
TRBJ1-5 TRBV27 NA NA TGTGCCAGCAGTTTAAGATGGGGGGACAATCAGCCCCAGCATTTT CASSLRWGDNQPQHF
TRBJ1-2 TRBV4-1 NA NA TGCGCCAGCAGCCAAGTCGCAGGGCTCGGCTATGGCTACACCTTC CASSQVAGLGYGYTF